Only a few counts were recorded for the clone carrying this T cell receptor (beta chain). Its antigen is still unknown. The data derive from a study of beta chain features in type 1 diabetes. At the level of the study: Sorted cells examined across all samples numbered approximately 100 million. Findings and limits, study-wide: When VDJ junctions were examined, type 1 diabetes patients showed fewer insertions and more deletions.

Expressed TCRB transcripts were sequenced because the entire RNA isolate underwent reverse transcription. Profiled with immunoSEQ multiplex PCR; TCRdb holds only in-frame clones, not every one. The data hold about 360,000 clones, with 10% to 15% observed a single time. The V gene end was trimmed by 4 bases and the J gene end by 1 base; junction bases not matched to a gene: 2. The germline V gene has CDR1 MDHEN and CDR2 SYDVKM. This CDR3 contains 14 residues. The sequence came from a man aged 18 to 29 in good health. Input material: naive CD4+ T cells from blood. V gene TRBV28 combines with J gene TRBJ2-3, with TRBD1 matching 7 bases. The CDR3 DNA is TGTGCCAGCAGTTGGGACAGAGGCACAGATACGCAGTATTTT. Protein sequence: CASSWDRGTDTQYF.